Reported below is one T cell receptor beta chain. Its binding antigen is unknown. No much larger clone exists at a distance of one base, and base qualities are not known. This entry is derived from a study of OX40 agonist ivuxolimab in advanced cancers. Study-level background: Ivuxolimab was an agonistic, fully human IgG2 monoclonal antibody directed against OX40 (CD134), a costimulatory receptor. Peripheral TCRbeta sequencing aimed to test whether ivuxolimab altered TCR sequence diversity and caused clonal T-cell expansion. Intravenous ivuxolimab was administered to patients every 2 weeks at six dose levels: 0.01, 0.1, 0.3, 1.5, 3 and 10 mg/kg. Of the roughly 54 dose-escalation patients, hepatocellular carcinoma was present in around 20, melanoma in roughly 15, renal cell carcinoma in 9 and head and neck cancer in 9. Partial responses were achieved by three dose-escalation patients, of whom one had hepatocellular carcinoma and two had cutaneous melanoma. The dose-escalation cohort was about 86% male with a mean age of roughly 60 years, ranging from 23 to 79. The paper reports the monotherapy dose-escalation portion (N of about 47 patients) of the phase I ivuxolimab trial. Prior anti-PD-1, anti-PD-L1 or anti-CTLA-4 therapy was permitted, and roughly two fifths of dose-escalation patients had received checkpoint inhibitors. Study-wide conclusions, independent of this receptor: In the 0.1-3.0 mg/kg groups, partial responders had among the lowest normalized peripheral clonal expansion, particularly in CD8+ T cells. At doses of 0.1 to 3.0 mg/kg, clonal expansion of both CD4+ and CD8+ T cells in blood was seen between baseline and week 6. The antigen specificity of the peripheral T cells that underwent clonal expansion was not determined. On average, CD8+ T cells showed more expanded clones than CD4+ T cells after ivuxolimab. Low levels of normalized T-cell clonal expansion were also shown by some nonresponding patients.

Patients with a history of autoimmune disease or receiving systemic immunosuppression were excluded from the trial. In every dose cohort, peripheral blood was drawn for TCR sequencing at baseline, cycle 4 day 1, and cycle 7 day 1. Samples came from an open-label, multicenter, first-in-human phase I dose-escalation trial of ivuxolimab. The trial enrolled adults with locally advanced or metastatic head and neck squamous cell, hepatocellular, melanoma or renal cell carcinoma. Before TCR sequencing, CD4+ T cells and CD8+ T cells from peripheral blood were sorted into separate populations. V lost 3 bases and J lost 1 base, and the count of bases not matched to a germline gene is 2. The germline V gene provides CDR1 SGDLS and CDR2 YYNGEE. Counted from cysteine to phenylalanine, this CDR3 has 15 amino acids. Only the CDR3 DNA stays, 45 bases, in frame from base 1. Genomic DNA was extracted from sorted cells for sequencing of the TCRbeta CDR3 region. TCRbeta CDR3 regions were sequenced using the immunoSEQ Assay. The immuneACCESS repertoire file appears here via TCRdb, limited to in-frame rearrangements. These files lack a portion of the clones; in checked studies, under half of the deficit traces to unresolved V genes, and the cause of the others is not known. In this sample the table shows about 49,000 clones, approximately 81% of which occur a single time. The top ten constitute approximately 20% of the sample.

The V and J segments used are TRBV9 and TRBJ2-3, with 10 bases in between that match TRBD2. Source: CD4+ or CD8+ T cells sorted from blood, taken in a trial of the OX40 agonist ivuxolimab. The receptor comes from an adult with an advanced solid tumor such as melanoma, head and neck, liver or kidney cancer. Here is the DNA: TGTGCCAGCAGCGGCAGCGGGGGGGGCACAGATACGCAGTATTTT. This sequence encodes CASSGSGGGTDTQYF.